A selection of T cell receptor beta chains follows, all from one sample in a study of OX40 agonist ivuxolimab in advanced cancers. The data were produced by immunoSEQ multiplex PCR, yet TCRdb's version contains in-frame clones alone and is incomplete. The sample gives tens of thousands of clones, roughly 80% of which show up once; roughly 4.7% is in the top ten. Specimen: CD4+ or CD8+ T cells sorted from blood, collected in a trial of the OX40 agonist ivuxolimab. These receptors all stem from an adult with an advanced solid tumor such as melanoma, head and neck, liver or kidney cancer. Both conserved end residues are part of each CDR3. Each record gives: J gene, V gene, clone size, D gene, CDR3 DNA, CDR3 protein. A D gene is named only where the DNA matches it firmly. Some rows have no size entry. The others give once, few or many, or a class for an expanded clone.

J gene: TRBJ2-3; V gene: TRBV5-6; clone size: -; D gene: TRBD2; CDR3 DNA: TGTGCCAGCAGCTTGGAGGTGGGAGGGCCAATAGATACGCAGTATTTT; CDR3 protein: CASSLEVGGPIDTQYF
J gene: TRBJ1-4; V gene: TRBV19; clone size: -; D gene: -; CDR3 DNA: TGTGCCAGTAATAGGCAGATTGGAGAAAAACTGTTTTTT; CDR3 protein: CASNRQIGEKLFF
J gene: TRBJ1-5; V gene: TRBV5-6; clone size: few; D gene: -; CDR3 DNA: TGTGCCAGCAGCCGTAGCCCTACGGGGGGAGCTCAGCCCCAGCATTTT; CDR3 protein: CASSRSPTGGAQPQHF
J gene: TRBJ2-2; V gene: TRBV29-1; clone size: -; D gene: TRBD2; CDR3 DNA: TGCAGCGTTGCCGAGACTAGCGGGAACACCGGGGAGCTGTTTTTT; CDR3 protein: CSVAETSGNTGELFF
J gene: TRBJ1-2; V gene: TRBV9; clone size: -; D gene: TRBD1; CDR3 DNA: TGTGCCAGCAGCACCCGGGACAGGGAGAGGCTTAACTATGGCTACACCTTC; CDR3 protein: CASSTRDRERLNYGYTF
J gene: TRBJ1-4; V gene: TRBV6-5; clone size: -; D gene: -; CDR3 DNA: TGTGCCAGCAGTCGACGTGAACGGACTAATGAAAAACTGTTTTTT; CDR3 protein: CASSRRERTNEKLFF
J gene: TRBJ2-7; V gene: TRBV27; clone size: -; D gene: TRBD1; CDR3 DNA: TGTGCCAGCAGAGCCGGGACAGGTCCGGGCTACGAGCAGTACTTC; CDR3 protein: CASRAGTGPGYEQYF
J gene: TRBJ1-1; V gene: TRBV15; clone size: -; D gene: TRBD1; CDR3 DNA: TGTGCCACCAGCGGACCGACAGGGGGCTTCACTGAAGCTTTCTTT; CDR3 protein: CATSGPTGGFTEAFF
J gene: TRBJ2-5; V gene: TRBV9; clone size: -; D gene: -; CDR3 DNA: TGTGCCAGCAGCGTAGGAGGGGGATCCTTTGTGGAGACCCAGTACTTC; CDR3 protein: CASSVGGGSFVETQYF
J gene: TRBJ2-1; V gene: TRBV5-4; clone size: -; D gene: -; CDR3 DNA: TGTGCCAGCAGCTTGGAACTAGGGGACAATGAGCAGTTCTTC; CDR3 protein: CASSLELGDNEQFF
J gene: TRBJ1-2; V gene: TRBV4-2; clone size: -; D gene: -; CDR3 DNA: TGTGCCAGCAGCCGCGAGGGGGGCCTGCTCTATGGCTACACCTTC; CDR3 protein: CASSREGGLLYGYTF
J gene: TRBJ1-1; V gene: TRBV5-6; clone size: -; D gene: -; CDR3 DNA: TGTGCCAGCGGCAGCGGAGGAAACACTGAAGCTTTCTTT; CDR3 protein: CASGSGGNTEAFF
J gene: TRBJ2-1; V gene: TRBV29-1; clone size: -; D gene: -; CDR3 DNA: TGCAGCGTTGAGAAGAGATCCAGCGCACGGGGTGAGCAGTTCTTC; CDR3 protein: CSVEKRSSARGEQFF
J gene: TRBJ1-1; V gene: TRBV7-9; clone size: -; D gene: -; CDR3 DNA: TGTGCCAGCAGCCCACCTGGGGTACCTGAAGCTTTCTTT; CDR3 protein: CASSPPGVPEAFF
J gene: TRBJ1-4; V gene: TRBV27; clone size: once; D gene: -; CDR3 DNA: TGTGCCAGCAGTTTCGGGGCACGATGGAATGAAAAACTGTTTTTT; CDR3 protein: CASSFGARWNEKLFF
J gene: TRBJ1-2; V gene: TRBV18; clone size: -; D gene: -; CDR3 DNA: TGTGCCAGCTCACCAGAAAATGGGGGCTATGGCTACACCTTC; CDR3 protein: CASSPENGGYGYTF
J gene: TRBJ2-7; V gene: TRBV6-6; clone size: -; D gene: -; CDR3 DNA: TGTGCCAGCAGTTACACAGGAGGCTACGAGCAGTACTTC; CDR3 protein: CASSYTGGYEQYF
J gene: TRBJ2-3; V gene: TRBV9; clone size: -; D gene: TRBD1; CDR3 DNA: TGTGCCAGCAGCGTTGGAGATGGGACAGGTACTAGCACAGATACGCAGTATTTT; CDR3 protein: CASSVGDGTGTSTDTQYF
J gene: TRBJ2-1; V gene: TRBV2; clone size: -; D gene: -; CDR3 DNA: TGTGCCAGCTGCAGGGGTACCTCCTACAATGAGCAGTTCTTC; CDR3 protein: CASCRGTSYNEQFF
J gene: TRBJ2-6; V gene: TRBV29-1; clone size: -; D gene: TRBD1; CDR3 DNA: TGCAGCGGGAAAACAGGGGACTCTGGGGCCAACGTCCTGACTTTC; CDR3 protein: CSGKTGDSGANVLTF
J gene: TRBJ1-6; V gene: TRBV11-2; clone size: -; D gene: TRBD1; CDR3 DNA: TGTGCCAGCAGCAGTACGACAGGGTGGGATTCACCCCTCCACTTT; CDR3 protein: CASSSTTGWDSPLHF
J gene: TRBJ1-5; V gene: TRBV6-5; clone size: -; D gene: -; CDR3 DNA: TGTGCCAGCAGTTACAGGGGTGGAGGGAGCAATCAGCCCCAGCATTTT; CDR3 protein: CASSYRGGGSNQPQHF
J gene: TRBJ1-5; V gene: TRBV5-1; clone size: once; D gene: -; CDR3 DNA: TGCGCCAGCAGCCTCGGGGGGTCGCCCGGGGGGCGGCCTCAGCCCCAGCATTTT; CDR3 protein: CASSLGGSPGGRPQPQHF
J gene: TRBJ1-1; V gene: TRBV7-9; clone size: -; D gene: -; CDR3 DNA: TGTGCCAGCAGCAGTTGGGACGGAGAGAACACTGAAGCTTTCTTT; CDR3 protein: CASSSWDGENTEAFF
J gene: TRBJ2-3; V gene: TRBV15; clone size: -; D gene: TRBD2; CDR3 DNA: TGTGCCACCAGCACCGCGGGGGGAGATACGCAGTATTTT; CDR3 protein: CATSTAGGDTQYF
J gene: TRBJ1-4; V gene: TRBV29-1; clone size: -; D gene: TRBD1; CDR3 DNA: TGCAGCGTTGATGAGGGACAGACTAATGAAAAACTGTTTTTT; CDR3 protein: CSVDEGQTNEKLFF
J gene: TRBJ1-4; V gene: TRBV2; clone size: -; D gene: -; CDR3 DNA: TGTGCCAGCACGACCGGGCGGACTGAAAAACTGTTTTTT; CDR3 protein: CASTTGRTEKLFF
J gene: TRBJ2-3; V gene: TRBV6-5; clone size: -; D gene: -; CDR3 DNA: TGTGCCAGCAGTTACTCTCCAAGCGGGGATACGCAGTATTTT; CDR3 protein: CASSYSPSGDTQYF
J gene: TRBJ2-7; V gene: TRBV4-3; clone size: -; D gene: TRBD2; CDR3 DNA: TGCGCCAGCAGCCAAGATGTTGTACTAGCGGGGGATTACGAGCAGTACTTC; CDR3 protein: CASSQDVVLAGDYEQYF
J gene: TRBJ1-1; V gene: TRBV5-1; clone size: -; D gene: -; CDR3 DNA: TGCGCCAGCAGCCCAGGGTCAGGGTTGAACACTGAAGCTTTCTTT; CDR3 protein: CASSPGSGLNTEAFF
J gene: TRBJ2-7; V gene: TRBV6-6; clone size: -; D gene: -; CDR3 DNA: TGTGCCAGCAGTTCCCCCCCAGGATACGAGCAGTACTTC; CDR3 protein: CASSSPPGYEQYF
J gene: TRBJ2-2; V gene: TRBV11-2; clone size: -; D gene: -; CDR3 DNA: TGTGCCAGCAGCCTTCAACCGAACACCGGGGAGCTGTTTTTT; CDR3 protein: CASSLQPNTGELFF
J gene: TRBJ1-6; V gene: TRBV7-9; clone size: -; D gene: TRBD1; CDR3 DNA: TGTGCCAGCAGTTCACAGGGGGCAACTAATTCACCCCTCCACTTT; CDR3 protein: CASSSQGATNSPLHF
J gene: TRBJ1-3; V gene: TRBV6-1; clone size: few; D gene: -; CDR3 DNA: TGTGCCAGCAGTGAAGGAGTTGACGGGAACTCTGGAAACACCATATATTTT; CDR3 protein: CASSEGVDGNSGNTIYF
J gene: TRBJ1-2; V gene: TRBV6-1; clone size: -; D gene: TRBD1; CDR3 DNA: TGTGCCAGCAGCAGGGGGTGGCTGTCTGGCTACACCTTC; CDR3 protein: CASSRGWLSGYTF
J gene: TRBJ1-2; V gene: TRBV2; clone size: -; D gene: -; CDR3 DNA: TGTGCCAGCAGCGCGGACAGTAACTATGGCTACACCTTC; CDR3 protein: CASSADSNYGYTF
J gene: TRBJ1-2; V gene: TRBV5-4; clone size: -; D gene: -; CDR3 DNA: TGTGCCAGCAGTACGGACAGTAACTATGGCTACACCTTC; CDR3 protein: CASSTDSNYGYTF
J gene: TRBJ2-1; V gene: TRBV11-2; clone size: few; D gene: -; CDR3 DNA: TGTGCCAGCAGCCCCGGGGCGGGAACCCACAATGAGCAGTTCTTC; CDR3 protein: CASSPGAGTHNEQFF
J gene: TRBJ2-3; V gene: TRBV15; clone size: few; D gene: -; CDR3 DNA: TGTGCCACCAGCAGAGATCGGGTGGATACGCAGTATTTT; CDR3 protein: CATSRDRVDTQYF
J gene: TRBJ2-7; V gene: TRBV6-5; clone size: -; D gene: -; CDR3 DNA: TGTGCCAGCAGAGTAGGGGGTACCATATCCTACGAGCAGTACTTC; CDR3 protein: CASRVGGTISYEQYF
J gene: TRBJ2-5; V gene: TRBV6-5; clone size: -; D gene: TRBD2; CDR3 DNA: TGTGCCAGCAGTTACTGGCTAGCGGGAGCTCAGGAGACCCAGTACTTC; CDR3 protein: CASSYWLAGAQETQYF
J gene: TRBJ2-7; V gene: TRBV28; clone size: -; D gene: -; CDR3 DNA: TGTGCCAGCAGTCACGGCTACGAGCAGTACTTC; CDR3 protein: CASSHGYEQYF
J gene: TRBJ2-3; V gene: TRBV2; clone size: -; D gene: TRBD2; CDR3 DNA: TGTGCCAGCAGTGCGGCGGGAGCGGGCCCCACAGATACGCAGTATTTT; CDR3 protein: CASSAAGAGPTDTQYF
J gene: TRBJ2-3; V gene: TRBV11-2; clone size: -; D gene: -; CDR3 DNA: TGTGCCAGCAGCTTAGCCTCGACAGGAGATACGCAGTATTTT; CDR3 protein: CASSLASTGDTQYF
J gene: TRBJ1-4; V gene: TRBV4-1; clone size: -; D gene: TRBD1; CDR3 DNA: TGCGCCAGCAGCCAAGAGGGCTCAGGGGGCGAAAAACTGTTTTTT; CDR3 protein: CASSQEGSGGEKLFF
J gene: TRBJ2-1; V gene: TRBV4-1; clone size: few; D gene: TRBD2; CDR3 DNA: TGCGCCAGCAGCCAACTAGGGACTAGCGGGATTAATGAGCAGTTCTTC; CDR3 protein: CASSQLGTSGINEQFF
J gene: TRBJ2-7; V gene: TRBV6-5; clone size: -; D gene: TRBD1; CDR3 DNA: TGTGCCAGCAGTTACTCGACAGGGGCCCCCTACGAGCAGTACTTC; CDR3 protein: CASSYSTGAPYEQYF
J gene: TRBJ2-7; V gene: TRBV28; clone size: -; D gene: TRBD2; CDR3 DNA: TGTGCCAGCACCGGGGGGGCGGGCGAGCAGTACTTC; CDR3 protein: CASTGGAGEQYF
J gene: TRBJ1-4; V gene: TRBV10-3; clone size: once; D gene: TRBD1; CDR3 DNA: TGTGCCACGAGACCGACAGGGGGGCGTGAAAAACTGTTTTTT; CDR3 protein: CATRPTGGREKLFF